This T cell receptor (beta chain) was profiled in a study of blood T cell repertoires in COVID-19. The wider study: From the United States, Italy and Spain came samples of acute and convalescent COVID-19. PBMCs, B-cell-depleted T cells, or T cells provided the cDNA or gDNA that made up the material.

In the study's own analysis: It was from reference gene primer amplification that nucleated cell counts were estimated. Clones were sequenced by immunoSEQ multiplex PCR, and TCRdb holds only the in-frame ones, with some missing. The DNA gave D and trimming, while V, J and clone size come from that table. The table has about 81,000 clones, about 91% seen once. This receptor was obtained from an elderly woman with acute or convalescent COVID-19. Source material: peripheral blood.

CDR3 residues: CAWSLNRGSYNSPLHF. CDR3 in DNA: TGTGCCTGGAGTTTGAACAGGGGATCCTATAATTCACCCCTCCACTTT. The chain combines TRBV30 with TRBJ1-6; 7 bases agree with TRBD1. The CDR3 spans 16 residues. V lost 2 bases, J lost 1 base, and 5 bases stayed unmatched. Per germline, CDR1 GTSNPN and CDR2 SVGIG (reference sequence). Combining the CDR3 with reference TRBV30 and TRBJ1-6 gives the whole variable domain SQTIHQWPATLVQPVGSPLSLECTVEGTSNPNLYWYRQAAGRGLQLLFYSVGIGQISSEVPQNLSASRPQDRQFILSSKKLLLSDSGFYLCAWSLNRGSYNSPLHFGNGTRLTVT.